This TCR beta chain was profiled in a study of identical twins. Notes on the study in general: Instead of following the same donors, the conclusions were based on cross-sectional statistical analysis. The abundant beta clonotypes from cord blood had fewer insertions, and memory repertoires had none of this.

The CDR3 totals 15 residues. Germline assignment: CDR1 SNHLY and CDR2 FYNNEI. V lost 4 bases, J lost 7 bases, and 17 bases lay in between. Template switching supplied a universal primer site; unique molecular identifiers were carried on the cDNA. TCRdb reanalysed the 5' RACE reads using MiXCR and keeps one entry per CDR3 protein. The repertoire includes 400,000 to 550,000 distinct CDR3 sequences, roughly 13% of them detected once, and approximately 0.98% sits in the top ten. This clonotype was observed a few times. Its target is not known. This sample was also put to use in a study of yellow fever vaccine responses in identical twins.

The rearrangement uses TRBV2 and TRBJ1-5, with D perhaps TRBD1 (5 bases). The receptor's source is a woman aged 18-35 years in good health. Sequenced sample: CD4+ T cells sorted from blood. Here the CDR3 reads CASSAVGRAMQPQHF. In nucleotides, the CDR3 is TGTGCCAGCAGTGCGGTAGGCAGGGCGATGCAGCCCCAGCATTTT.